A selection of T cell receptor beta chains follows, all from one sample in a study of T cells after posttransplantation cyclophosphamide. TCRdb keeps only in-frame clones here, not all; method: immunoSEQ multiplex PCR. The table lists 8,500 to 9,500 clones, 95% to 99% of them singletons. The sample consisted of naive CD8+ T cells sorted from PBMCs. The receptors here all came from a man aged 50-59 years in good health, CMV-negative, and a related stem cell transplant donor. Both conserved end residues are part of each CDR3. The D gene is left open where the match is weak. Rows give clone size only sometimes, using once, few, many, or a class for an expanded clone.

clone_size: -; j_call: TRBJ2-7; v_call: TRBV19; d_call: -; cdr3_aa: CASSMVSGAYEQYF; cdr3_nt: TGTGCCAGTAGTATGGTGAGCGGCGCCTACGAGCAGTACTTC
clone_size: -; j_call: TRBJ2-7; v_call: TRBV5-1; d_call: -; cdr3_aa: CASSFRGTPYEQYF; cdr3_nt: TGCGCCAGCAGCTTTCGCGGGACTCCTTACGAGCAGTACTTC
clone_size: -; j_call: TRBJ2-5; v_call: TRBV18; d_call: TRBD2; cdr3_aa: CASLKGTSVETQYF; cdr3_nt: TGTGCCAGCCTCAAAGGGACTAGCGTTGAGACCCAGTACTTC
clone_size: -; j_call: TRBJ1-2; v_call: TRBV5-1; d_call: -; cdr3_aa: CASSLGPGGNGYTF; cdr3_nt: TGCGCCAGCAGCTTGGGGCCGGGGGGAAATGGCTACACCTTC
clone_size: -; j_call: TRBJ1-2; v_call: TRBV27; d_call: -; cdr3_aa: CASSLDRGPIVGYTF; cdr3_nt: TGTGCCAGCAGTTTAGACCGCGGCCCAATAGTGGGCTACACCTTC
clone_size: -; j_call: TRBJ1-2; v_call: TRBV14; d_call: TRBD1; cdr3_aa: CASSHTTGVLYGYTF; cdr3_nt: TGTGCCAGCAGCCACACTACAGGGGTCCTTTATGGCTACACCTTC
clone_size: -; j_call: TRBJ2-1; v_call: TRBV11-3; d_call: TRBD2; cdr3_aa: CASSLGGLVAGIFNEQFF; cdr3_nt: TGTGCCAGCAGCTTAGGTGGCCTTGTAGCGGGGATTTTCAATGAGCAGTTCTTC
clone_size: -; j_call: TRBJ2-2; v_call: TRBV4-3; d_call: TRBD1; cdr3_aa: CASSQHRGSPGSRELFF; cdr3_nt: TGCGCCAGCAGCCAGCACAGGGGCTCGCCGGGGTCCAGGGAGCTGTTTTTT
clone_size: -; j_call: TRBJ1-2; v_call: TRBV7-9; d_call: -; cdr3_aa: CASSLSTGNFYGYTF; cdr3_nt: TGTGCCAGCAGCTTATCGACAGGAAACTTCTATGGCTACACCTTC
clone_size: -; j_call: TRBJ1-2; v_call: TRBV9; d_call: TRBD1; cdr3_aa: CASSATGGIYGYTF; cdr3_nt: TGTGCCAGCAGCGCGACAGGGGGTATCTATGGCTACACCTTC
clone_size: -; j_call: TRBJ1-1; v_call: TRBV14; d_call: TRBD1; cdr3_aa: CASSHERQGSTEAFF; cdr3_nt: TGTGCCAGCAGTCACGAAAGACAGGGGAGCACTGAAGCTTTCTTT
clone_size: -; j_call: TRBJ2-2; v_call: TRBV4-2; d_call: TRBD1; cdr3_aa: CASSQQTGFHGELFF; cdr3_nt: TGTGCCAGCAGCCAACAGACAGGGTTTCACGGGGAGCTGTTTTTT
clone_size: -; j_call: TRBJ2-1; v_call: TRBV7-2; d_call: TRBD2; cdr3_aa: CASSLDRASGGSYNEQFF; cdr3_nt: TGTGCCAGCAGCTTAGATAGGGCTAGCGGGGGCTCCTACAATGAGCAGTTCTTC
clone_size: -; j_call: TRBJ1-1; v_call: TRBV28; d_call: -; cdr3_aa: CASSTVTNTEAFF; cdr3_nt: TGTGCCAGCAGTACAGTGACGAACACTGAAGCTTTCTTT
clone_size: once; j_call: TRBJ1-2; v_call: TRBV18; d_call: TRBD1; cdr3_aa: CASSPPVQGAVGYTF; cdr3_nt: TGTGCCAGCTCACCACCGGTTCAGGGGGCTGTTGGCTACACCTTC
clone_size: -; j_call: TRBJ2-7; v_call: TRBV5-4; d_call: TRBD2; cdr3_aa: CASSFWLAGGEQYF; cdr3_nt: TGTGCCAGCAGCTTTTGGCTAGCGGGAGGCGAGCAGTACTTC
clone_size: -; j_call: TRBJ1-3; v_call: TRBV19; d_call: TRBD1; cdr3_aa: CASSMGTVSGNTIYF; cdr3_nt: TGTGCCAGTAGTATGGGGACAGTATCTGGAAACACCATATATTTT
clone_size: once; j_call: TRBJ1-5; v_call: TRBV7-8; d_call: -; cdr3_aa: CASSLWGEGVHQPQHF; cdr3_nt: TGTGCCAGCAGCTTATGGGGCGAGGGGGTTCATCAGCCCCAGCATTTT
clone_size: -; j_call: TRBJ1-2; v_call: TRBV13; d_call: TRBD1; cdr3_aa: CASSTRTGYYGYTF; cdr3_nt: TGTGCCAGCAGCACCCGGACAGGCTACTATGGCTACACCTTC
clone_size: -; j_call: TRBJ2-2; v_call: TRBV7-3; d_call: TRBD2; cdr3_aa: CASSPLAGVTLGELFF; cdr3_nt: TGTGCCAGCAGCCCACTAGCGGGGGTAACACTAGGAGAGCTGTTTTTT
clone_size: -; j_call: TRBJ2-2; v_call: TRBV19; d_call: -; cdr3_aa: CASTPGQILTGELFF; cdr3_nt: TGTGCCAGTACTCCCGGACAGATTCTCACCGGGGAGCTGTTTTTT